This record looks at one TCR beta chain sequence and its context. The germline V and J ends were trimmed by 7 bases and 3 bases, with 16 bases remaining between them. CDR1 is ENHRY, CDR2 SYGVKD, per germline. The CDR3 sequence is 15 residues long. The data derive from a study of shared clonotypes between healthy human individuals. Replicate PCRs from sorted subsets contained 200 ng DNA, which is roughly 30,000 T cell genomes. Here immunoSEQ multiplex PCR was the method, and the copy in TCRdb shows in-frame clones only, minus some. The sample lists roughly 2,500,000 clones; 93% were seen once. The clonotype comes from a man younger than 35 in good health. Some clones in this sample may be carry-over from other donors' samples. Sequencing was performed on naive CD4+ T cells from PBMCs. Described subset: CD45RA+ positively selected. The chain carries TRBV10-3 and TRBJ2-1, with D perhaps TRBD1 (6 bases). DNA of the CDR3: TGTGCCATCAAAGCAGGGGTGGGGAGCTACAATGAGCAGTTCTTC. This encodes CAIKAGVGSYNEQFF.